This TCR beta chain originates from a study of blood T cell repertoires in COVID-19. The wider study: The analysed material was cDNA or gDNA that came from T cells, B-cell-depleted T cells, or PBMCs.

This CDR3 region has 13 residues. Germline-derived CDR1 and CDR2 are MNHEY and SVGAGI. The V and J ends lost 4 bases and 4 bases respectively, with 10 bases between them. Produced via immunoSEQ multiplex PCR; TCRdb's table is partial and in-frame only. This table has about 290,000 clones, around nine tenths appearing once. Sequencing was carried out using peripheral blood. The rearrangement joins TRBV6-5 to TRBJ1-2; no clear D. The TCR originated in a woman in her thirties or forties who had recovered from COVID-19. CDR3 sequence reads: CASSSSEIYGYTF. The CDR3 region has the DNA TGTGCCAGCAGTTCGTCGGAGATCTATGGCTACACCTTC.